Each of the 5 T cell receptor beta chains below was sequenced from the same sample in a study of human T cells and chemical hapten exposure. Each CDR3 protein is one row after TCRdb ran MiXCR on the RACE reads. The data show a few hundred thousand distinct CDR3 sequences, about 5.4% seen once. Noted time point: pre-sensitization, week 0. This sample's treatment: therapeutic diphenylcyclopropenone sensitization with weekly scalp DPC. Sequencing used whole blood, obtained in connection with sensitization to the hapten diphenylcyclopropenone (DPC). These receptors were collected from a woman under 30 with alopecia areata. Some clones in this sample may be carry-over from other donors' samples.

This clonotype was observed at least ten times. This rearrangement joins TRBV12-3 or TRBV12-4 to TRBJ2-1; D unresolved. Trimming took 5 bases from V and 0 from J, leaving 17 bases between them. The CDR3 consists of 17 residues. CDR3 sequence: CASSQTLAVSSYNEQFF. Here the CDR3 DNA reads TGTGCCAGCAGTCAAACCCTGGCGGTGAGCTCCTACAATGAGCAGTTCTTC.

This chain uses TRBV5-4 with TRBJ2-1; D could derive from TRBD1 or TRBD2 (5 bases each). CDR3 length: 17 residues. Looked up from germline, CDR1 is SGHNT and CDR2 is YYREEE (reference sequence). Trimming took off 0 bases at V and 2 bases at J, with 15 bases between the two ends. The CDR3 DNA sequence: TGTGCCAGCAGCTTGGGCCGGCAGGGAGACGCCTACAATGAGCAGTTCTTC. Protein sequence: CASSLGRQGDAYNEQFF.

There are many counts of this clonotype. The V gene is TRBV11-1, the J gene TRBJ2-7, with TRBD1 matching 9 bases. Germline lookup yields CDR1 SGHAT and CDR2 FQDESV (reference sequence). The CDR3 is made up of 16 amino acids. V dropped 5 bases and J dropped 4; count of bases not matched to a gene: 12. As DNA, the CDR3 is TGTGCCAGCAGCCGTTTTGATGGCGGACAGGGGTACGAGCAGTACTTC. Translation: CASSRFDGGQGYEQYF.

This clonotype occurred many times. The V call is TRBV11-2, the J call TRBJ2-3; D may be TRBD2 (6 bases). Germline V gives CDR1 SGHAT, CDR2 FQNNGV. Trimming cost V 3 bases and J 2 bases, with 9 bases left between them. The CDR3 runs 14 residues. CDR3 in DNA: TGTGCCAGCAGCTTTGCGGGGCACACAGATACGCAGTATTTT. It specifies CASSFAGHTDTQYF.

The chain couples TRBV24-1 to TRBJ2-5; the D gene is possibly TRBD2 (5 bases). The CDR3 covers 14 residues. Germline V lookup: CDR1 KGHDR, CDR2 SFDVKD. V lost 4 bases and J 2 bases, leaving 10 bases between the germline ends. Written as DNA, the CDR3 is TGTGCCACCAGTGACCCCGGGGTACAAGAGACCCAGTACTTC. This translates into CATSDPGVQETQYF.